These 32 T cell receptor beta chains were all obtained from the same sample, sequenced in a study of blood T cell repertoires in COVID-19. The method was immunoSEQ multiplex PCR; TCRdb's version includes in-frame clones alone and lacks a portion of them. The table includes about 260,000 clones, about 80% detected once. Input material: peripheral blood. These receptors were collected from a human donor in a cohort sampled during active COVID-19.

The chain couples TRBV9 to TRBJ1-6; D is unclear. V lost 3 bases to trimming and J lost 2 bases, with 3 bases between them. CDR3 length equals 13 residues. Germline CDR1 and CDR2: SGDLS and YYNGEE. CDR3 coding DNA: TGTGCCAGCAGCGCCACCTATAATTCACCCCTCCACTTT. This sequence encodes CASSATYNSPLHF.

The rearrangement uses TRBV15 and TRBJ2-1, with 7 bases lining up with TRBD1. J was trimmed by 0 bases and V by 7 bases; bases with no gene match: 6. This CDR3 contains 15 residues. Germline assignment: CDR1 LNHNV and CDR2 YYDKDF (reference sequence). The CDR3 DNA reads as TGTGCCACCATGGGGGACAGCTTCTCCTACAATGAGCAGTTCTTC. It specifies CATMGDSFSYNEQFF.

This chain uses TRBV6-5 with TRBJ1-3; D not resolved. The CDR3 runs 11 residues. Germline values: CDR1 MNHEY, CDR2 SVGAGI. V was clipped by 8 bases and J by 4 bases, with 6 bases between them. As DNA, the CDR3 is TGTGCCAGCTCCATGGGAAACACCATATATTTT. Amino acids: CASSMGNTIYF.

The chain employs TRBV6-5 and TRBJ1-2; D possibly corresponds to TRBD1 (6 bases). The V end was cut by 7 bases, the J end by 0 bases, with 15 bases between. Germline lookup yields CDR1 MNHEY and CDR2 SVGAGI. The CDR3 extends over 15 amino acids. The CDR3 loop is CASTRQAPANYGYTF. In DNA, the CDR3 is TGTGCCAGCACTCGACAGGCGCCCGCTAACTATGGCTACACCTTC.

The CDR3 DNA follows: TGTGCCAGCAGCTTATCCTCGACAGGGCCTAATGAAAAACTGTTTTTT. This encodes CASSLSSTGPNEKLFF. The J gene is TRBJ1-4, the V gene TRBV7-9; 7 nucleotides agree with TRBD1. J was trimmed by 3 bases and V by 2 bases; bases with no gene match: 6. The CDR3 is made up of 16 amino acids. CDR1 and CDR2 from the germline V gene are SEHNR and FQNEAQ (reference sequence).

The V gene is TRBV12-1, the J gene TRBJ2-2; TRBD2 is the table's D call and was not checked against the DNA. TRBV12-1 is given as a pseudogene. CDR3 length equals 23 residues. CDR3 sequence: CASSFELAGGRGGLRMNTGELFF. The CDR3 DNA follows: TGTGCCAGCAGCTTTGAACTAGCGGGGGGCCGCGGCGGACTCAGAATGAACACCGGGGAGCTGTTTTTT.

This clone was seen only a few times. V and J are TRBV7-3 and TRBJ1-1; 8 bases fit TRBD1. V dropped 3 bases and J dropped 4; count of bases not matched to a gene: 1. The CDR3 sequence is 13 residues long. Looked up from germline, CDR1 is SGHTA and CDR2 is FQGTGA. CDR3: CASSLTGVTEAFF. As DNA, the CDR3 is TGTGCCAGCAGCTTGACAGGGGTCACTGAAGCTTTCTTT.

The rearrangement joins TRBV28 to TRBJ2-2, with D possibly being TRBD1 (6 bases). This CDR3 contains 16 residues. In germline, CDR1 is MDHEN, CDR2 SYDVKM. The germline V and J ends were trimmed by 7 bases and 3 bases, with 18 bases remaining between them. This CDR3 is CASKTARGVYTGELFF. The CDR3 nucleotides read TGTGCCAGCAAAACCGCCAGGGGTGTTTACACCGGGGAGCTGTTTTTT.

Comments on this clone: Other DNA sequences in this sample translate to the same CDR3. The chain employs TRBV7-6 and TRBJ2-7, with D possibly being TRBD1 (5 bases). The CDR3 loop spans 15 amino acids. V was shortened by 5 bases and J by 0 bases, with 14 bases between the two germline ends. Germline values: CDR1 SGHVS, CDR2 FNYEAQ. The CDR3 DNA follows: TGTGCCAGCAGCCCAAGGGCAGGGTCCTCCTACGAGCAGTACTTC. It codes for CASSPRAGSSYEQYF.

The table lists this clone with a few counts. The chain combines TRBV5-1 with TRBJ1-6, with D hard to call. CDR1 is SGHRS and CDR2 is YFSETQ in the germline V gene. The CDR3 is 15 residues long. V gave up 4 bases and J gave up 5 bases, with 13 bases separating them. CDR3 protein: CASSPDVADNSPLHF. The CDR3 DNA sequence: TGCGCCAGCAGCCCAGATGTGGCGGATAATTCACCCCTCCACTTT.

The chain recombines TRBV6-5 with TRBJ1-1, with D possibly matching TRBD1 (6 bases). This CDR3 spans 13 amino acids. Trimming removed 10 bases at V and 3 bases at J, with 15 bases between. CDR1 MNHEY and CDR2 SVGAGI come from the germline V gene. The CDR3, as DNA: TGTGCCACCTTTATAACAGGGTACACTGAAGCTTTCTTT. It translates to CATFITGYTEAFF.

V and J are TRBV7-6 and TRBJ1-1; TRBD1 agrees at 10 bases. Trimming removed 8 bases from V and 5 bases from J; junction bases left unmatched: 11. CDR1 and CDR2 from the germline V gene are SGHVS and FNYEAQ. There are 15 residues in the CDR3. The CDR3 protein is CASVEDRGRETEAFF. CDR3 coding DNA: TGTGCCAGCGTCGAAGACAGGGGGCGTGAGACTGAAGCTTTCTTT.

The gene calls are TRBV4-1 and TRBJ2-7; D might be TRBD2 (5 bases). Germline CDR1 MGHRA, CDR2 YSYEKL. V was shortened by 2 bases and J by 1 base, with 9 bases between the two germline ends. The CDR3 contains 14 residues. The CDR3: CASSQKDFSYEQYF. For the CDR3, the DNA is TGCGCCAGCAGCCAAAAGGACTTTTCCTACGAGCAGTACTTC.

This clone was detected only once. The rearrangement uses TRBV4-2 and TRBJ2-2, with 14 nucleotides matching TRBD2. Germline values: CDR1 LGHNA, CDR2 YNFKEQ. V lost 5 bases, J lost 0 bases, and 5 bases stayed unmatched. The CDR3 covers 18 residues. In DNA, the CDR3 is TGTGCCAGCAGCTTCCCGACTAGCGGGGGGGCGAACACCGGGGAGCTGTTTTTT. Translating gives CASSFPTSGGANTGELFF.

V and J are TRBV5-4 and TRBJ2-1; 7 bases map to TRBD2. The V segment lost 4 bases and the J segment 9 bases; nucleotides outside the gene matches: 10. The CDR3 spans 14 residues. The germline CDR1 and CDR2 sequences are SGHNT and YYREEE (reference sequence). CDR3 sequence (DNA): TGTGCCAGCAGCAAAGACGGAGCGGGGACTGAGCAGTTCTTC. This translates into CASSKDGAGTEQFF.

This chain links TRBV11-3 with TRBJ2-7, with D maybe TRBD2 (5 bases). This CDR3 comprises 18 residues. Germline lookup yields CDR1 SGHNT and CDR2 YENEEA. V dropped 0 bases and J dropped 2 bases, with 20 bases sitting between them. The CDR3 region is CASSLDLPRRRVTYEQYF. The CDR3 coding sequence is TGTGCCAGCAGCTTAGATCTCCCCAGGCGGCGGGTAACCTACGAGCAGTACTTC.

The rearrangement uses TRBV24-1 and TRBJ1-5, with D perhaps matching TRBD1 (6 bases). The germline V gene has CDR1 KGHDR and CDR2 SFDVKD. CDR3 length: 14 residues. V was trimmed by 5 bases and J by 2 bases, leaving 9 bases between them. Here the CDR3 DNA reads TGTGCCACCAGTGCCCCAGGGGGCAATCAGCCCCAGCATTTT. This codes for CATSAPGGNQPQHF.

CDR3 amino acids: CATSDSGLAGIETQYF. The CDR3 DNA is TGTGCCACCAGTGATTCCGGACTAGCGGGAATAGAGACCCAGTACTTC. The rearrangement uses TRBV24-1 and TRBJ2-5; 12 nucleotides match TRBD2. The CDR3 contains 16 residues. Germline CDR1 is KGHDR and CDR2 is SFDVKD. V lost 2 bases, J lost 4 bases, and 4 bases stayed unmatched.

V is TRBV5-6 and J is TRBJ1-1; D may be TRBD1 (5 bases). CDR1 is SGHDT and CDR2 is YYEEEE in the germline V gene. The CDR3 extends over 17 amino acids. Trimming removed 8 bases at V and 0 bases at J, with 23 bases between. The CDR3 DNA follows: TGTGCCAGTAAGTCGTATGGGGGACTTGGCATGAACACTGAAGCTTTCTTT. The encoded protein is CASKSYGGLGMNTEAFF. Full variable domain (rest looked up from reference TRBV5-6 and TRBJ1-1): DAGVTQSPTHLIKTRGQQVTLRCSPKSGHDTVSWYQQALGQGPQFIFQYYEEEERQRGNFPDRFSGHQFPNYSSELNVNALLLGDSALYLCASKSYGGLGMNTEAFFGQGTRLTVV.

The rearrangement links TRBV6-5 to TRBJ1-5; 10 nucleotides align to TRBD1. Trimming cost V 6 bases and J 7 bases; bases outside gene matches: 6. The CDR3 has 14 residues. CDR1 MNHEY and CDR2 SVGAGI come from the germline V gene. CDR3 bases: TGTGCCAGCAGGCTGGGACAGGGGCCCCAGCCCCAGCATTTT. Translation gives CASRLGQGPQPQHF.

This chain joins TRBV6-2 or TRBV6-3 and TRBJ2-5, with 14 nucleotides matching TRBD2. The CDR3 runs 18 residues. V was pared by 5 bases and J by 5 bases, with 13 bases of the junction left unmatched. Germline lookup yields CDR1 MNHEY and CDR2 SVGEGT. CDR3 DNA sequence: TGTGCCAGCAGTACTCGACTAGCGGGAGGGCCCACCCGGGAGACCCAGTACTTC. Protein: CASSTRLAGGPTRETQYF.

V gene TRBV5-4 combines with J gene TRBJ1-2, with 7 bases fitting TRBD1. This CDR3 is built from 15 residues. Per the germline V gene, CDR1 is SGHNT and CDR2 is YYREEE (reference sequence). J was trimmed by 2 bases and V by 0 bases; bases with no gene match: 4. Here the CDR3 reads CASSLAGGKNYGYTF. The DNA of the CDR3 is TGTGCCAGCAGCTTGGCAGGGGGGAAGAACTATGGCTACACCTTC.

The V and J genes are TRBV6-6 and TRBJ1-5; no firm D call. CDR1 and CDR2 from the germline V gene are MNHNY and SVGAGI (reference sequence). Trimming left V 7 bases short and J 7 bases short, with 8 bases between. This CDR3 comprises 11 residues. The chain's CDR3 is CASMNTQPQHF. CDR3 nucleotides: TGTGCCAGCATGAATACACAGCCCCAGCATTTT.

The V and J genes are TRBV27 and TRBJ2-7, with 10 positions matching TRBD2. The V gene's germline CDR1 is MNHEY and CDR2 SMNVEV (reference sequence). The CDR3 has 14 residues. The trim removed 6 bases at V and 9 bases at J, leaving 11 bases unmatched. The CDR3 here is CASRTLAGVLAQYF. The CDR3, as DNA: TGTGCCAGCAGGACTCTAGCGGGAGTACTGGCGCAGTACTTC.

This clone is a singleton in its sample. This sequence joins TRBV11-2 and TRBJ1-2; D gene uncertain. The CDR3 extends over 15 amino acids. Trimming removed 0 bases from V and 5 bases from J, with 13 bases in between. In germline, CDR1 is SGHAT, CDR2 FQNNGV. The CDR3 sequence is CASSLDQTDYYGYTF. The CDR3 nucleotides are TGTGCCAGCAGCTTAGATCAAACAGACTATTATGGCTACACCTTC. The full variable domain, with the rest looked up from reference TRBV11-2 and TRBJ1-2, is EAGVAQSPRYKIIEKRQSVAFWCNPISGHATLYWYQQILGQGPKLLIQFQNNGVVDDSQLPKDRFSAERLKGVDSTLKIQPAKLEDSAVYLCASSLDQTDYYGYTFGSGTRLTVV.

This clone was observed a few times. The J gene is TRBJ2-6, the V gene TRBV12-3 or TRBV12-4; D is uncertain. CDR3 length: 12 amino acids. V lost 3 bases and J 9 bases, leaving 6 bases between the germline ends. DNA of the CDR3: TGTGCCAGCAGTTTTTCTTTCAACGTCCTGACTTTC. This codes for CASSFSFNVLTF.

The genes are TRBV6-5 and TRBJ1-2; D is uncertain. Trimming cost V 0 bases and J 1 base, with 12 bases left between them. The CDR3 has 16 amino acids. Germline V lookup: CDR1 MNHEY, CDR2 SVGAGI. The CDR3 DNA reads as TGTGCCAGCAGTTACTCGAAACAAGCGTTTAACTATGGCTACACCTTC. It specifies CASSYSKQAFNYGYTF.

V gene TRBV18 combines with J gene TRBJ2-7; 7 bases fit TRBD2. Germline V gene sequence: CDR1 KGHSH, CDR2 LQKENI. The CDR3 totals 15 residues. Unmatched junction bases numbered 7, after V lost 2 bases and J lost 3 bases. In DNA, the CDR3 is TGTGCCAGCTCACCAAGGCCTAGCGGATTCTACGAGCAGTACTTC. Translating it yields CASSPRPSGFYEQYF.

This clone was counted once. The V gene is TRBV19, the J gene TRBJ2-7, with D maybe TRBD2 (6 bases). This CDR3 region has 15 residues. Trimming shortened V by 4 bases and J by 2 bases, and 15 bases separated the two germline ends. Per germline, CDR1 LNHDA and CDR2 SQIVND (reference sequence). The CDR3 DNA follows: TGTGCCAGTAGTACCGGAGGGGCTGTAACCTACGAGCAGTACTTC. Translation gives CASSTGGAVTYEQYF.

Notes on this clone: One end of the junction is discordant with germline, which a read error may explain. DNA of the CDR3: TGTGCCAGCATTGAAGGGCCTGAGCAGTTCTTC. Protein sequence: CASIEGPEQFF. The rearrangement links TRBV6-1 to TRBJ2-1, with D unclear. This CDR3 is 11 amino acids long. In germline, CDR1 is MNHNS, CDR2 SASEGT.

This clone was seen a few times. The chain combines TRBV27 with TRBJ1-5, with D hard to call. Germline CDR1 MNHEY, CDR2 SMNVEV (reference sequence). Between the trimmed V and J ends, which lost 6 bases and 5 bases, there was a span of 11 bases. The CDR3 covers 13 residues. The CDR3 nucleotides are TGTGCCAGCAGCTTGGCTGTTGATCAGCCCCAGCATTTT. As protein: CASSLAVDQPQHF.

The chain employs TRBV27 and TRBJ2-2, with TRBD2 identical over 13 bases. Per germline, CDR1 MNHEY and CDR2 SMNVEV (reference sequence). The CDR3 is 20 amino acids. V lost 6 bases, J lost 0 bases, and 13 bases stayed unmatched. The CDR3 DNA reads TGTGCCAGCAGCTCCCTGGGACTAGCGGGACCACCGGCGAACACCGGGGAGCTGTTTTTT. This translates into CASSSLGLAGPPANTGELFF.